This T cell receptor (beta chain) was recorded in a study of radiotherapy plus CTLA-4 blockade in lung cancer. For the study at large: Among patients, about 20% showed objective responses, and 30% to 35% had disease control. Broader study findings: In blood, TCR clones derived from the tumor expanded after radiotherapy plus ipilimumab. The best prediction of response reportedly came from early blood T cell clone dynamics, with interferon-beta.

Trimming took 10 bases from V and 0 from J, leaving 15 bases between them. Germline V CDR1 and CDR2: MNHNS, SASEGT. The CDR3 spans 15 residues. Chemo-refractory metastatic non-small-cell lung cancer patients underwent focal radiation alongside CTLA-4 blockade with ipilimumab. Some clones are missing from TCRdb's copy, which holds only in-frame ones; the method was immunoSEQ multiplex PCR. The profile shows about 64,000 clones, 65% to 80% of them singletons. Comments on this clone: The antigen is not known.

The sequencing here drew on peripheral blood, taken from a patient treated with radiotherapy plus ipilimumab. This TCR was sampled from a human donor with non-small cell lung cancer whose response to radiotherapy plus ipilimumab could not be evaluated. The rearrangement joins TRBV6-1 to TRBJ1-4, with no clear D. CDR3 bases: TGTGCCACCTCACCTGGAGACGCAACTAATGAAAAACTGTTTTTT. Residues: CATSPGDATNEKLFF.